This T cell receptor beta chain stems from a study of cytomegalovirus exposure and HLA in healthy donors. Germline V gene lookup returns CDR1 SNHLY and CDR2 FYNNEI. CDR3 length: 12 amino acids. Trimming removed 3 bases at V and 8 bases at J, with 10 bases between. Remarks on this clone: Its specificity is unknown.

It was with 60 Vbeta and 13 Jbeta primers that the PCR ran. Libraries were prepared by immunoSEQ multiplex PCR; TCRdb keeps only in-frame clonotypes and omits some of them. The sample records under 200,000 clones, about four fifths being singletons. Regarding the study as a whole: What TCR beta sequences reportedly achieved was accurate prediction of HLA-A and HLA-B alleles in most subjects. In vitro, three CMV-associated chains proved specific for CMV antigens. Rarity held for most TCR sequences, but there were some public TCRs that occurred in many donors.

This chain joins TRBV2 and TRBJ1-2; D call uncertain. The material sequenced was PBMCs. This receptor was taken from a male donor in good health and CMV-seropositive. CDR3 sequence: CASSDSLEGYTF. In DNA form, the CDR3 reads TGTGCCAGCAGTGACAGCCTGGAGGGCTACACCTTC.